This T cell receptor beta chain was captured in a study of CD8+CD57+ T cells in acquired aplastic anemia. Profiling of TCR beta VDJ combinations and CDR3 sequences used genomic DNA as template. A single record per CDR3 protein comes from TCRdb applying MiXCR to the reads. This sample has 150,000 to 200,000 distinct CDR3 sequences, with about three fifths found just once. The CDR3 extends over 16 amino acids. Germline assignment: CDR1 WSHSY and CDR2 SAAADI. Trimming took off 3 bases at V and 5 bases at J, with 19 bases between the two ends. The gene calls are TRBV10-2 and TRBJ2-5; D is possibly TRBD1 (5 bases). This sequence originates from a human donor with severe aplastic anemia or a healthy control (not recorded which). The specimen sequenced was sorted CD4+, CD8+, or CD8+CD57+ T cells (not recorded which) from PBMCs. CDR3 nucleotides: TGCGCCAGCAGTGACTTGGACAATGTTAGACGGGAGACCCAGTACTTC. Translating gives CASSDLDNVRRETQYF.